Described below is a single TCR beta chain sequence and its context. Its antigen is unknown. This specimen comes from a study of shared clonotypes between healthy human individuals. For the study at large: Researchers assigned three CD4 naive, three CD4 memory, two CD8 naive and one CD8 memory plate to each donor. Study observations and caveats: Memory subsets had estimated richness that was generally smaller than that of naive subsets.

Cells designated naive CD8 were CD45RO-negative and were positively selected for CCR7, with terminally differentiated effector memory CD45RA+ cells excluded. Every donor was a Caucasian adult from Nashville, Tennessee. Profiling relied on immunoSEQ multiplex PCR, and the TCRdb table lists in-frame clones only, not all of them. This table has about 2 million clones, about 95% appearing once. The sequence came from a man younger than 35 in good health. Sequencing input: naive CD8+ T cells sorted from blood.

This CDR3 reads CASSMGQATDTQYF. CDR3 DNA: TGTGCCAGCAGTATGGGACAGGCCACAGATACGCAGTATTTT. This chain links TRBV5-6 with TRBJ2-3, with TRBD1 matching 8 bases. The CDR3 runs 14 residues. Germline assignment: CDR1 SGHDT and CDR2 YYEEEE. Unmatched junction bases numbered 4, after V lost 5 bases and J lost 2 bases. The full variable domain, with the rest looked up from reference TRBV5-6 and TRBJ2-3, is DAGVTQSPTHLIKTRGQQVTLRCSPKSGHDTVSWYQQALGQGPQFIFQYYEEEERQRGNFPDRFSGHQFPNYSSELNVNALLLGDSALYLCASSMGQATDTQYFGPGTRLTVL.